These T cell receptor beta chains were read from a single sample in a study of shared T cell receptors in the human thymus. Clones were sequenced by immunoSEQ multiplex PCR, and TCRdb holds only the in-frame ones, with some missing. Altogether 500,000 to 750,000 clones are present, 85% to 90% being singletons, with the ten largest covering about 0.01%. The sample also formed part of further work on human thymus T cells.

The sequencing sample was made of thymocytes. The origin of the receptors is a boy in the first two years of life with a congenital heart defect. Both conserved end residues are part of each CDR3. The D gene is left open where the match is weak. The listing skips clone size in some rows; elsewhere it reads once, few, many or a size class.

TRBJ2-2	TRBV27	NA	once	CASSFQQGGVGELFF	TGTGCCAGCAGTTTCCAACAGGGAGGGGTGGGGGAGCTGTTTTTT
TRBJ2-1	TRBV5-6	TRBD1	NA	CASTSGTGSDNEQFF	TGTGCCAGCACCTCGGGGACAGGGAGCGACAATGAGCAGTTCTTC
TRBJ1-5	TRBV6-1	TRBD1	once	CASSGGQGGNQPQHF	TGTGCCAGCAGTGGGGGACAGGGAGGCAATCAGCCCCAGCATTTT
TRBJ1-1	TRBV5-1	TRBD1	NA	CASSTGINTEAFF	TGCGCCAGTTCGACAGGGATTAACACTGAAGCTTTCTTT
TRBJ2-1	TRBV5-5	TRBD2	NA	CASSLGLAGTSGKPDNEQFF	TGTGCCAGCAGCTTGGGCCTCGCAGGGACTAGCGGTAAACCTGACAATGAGCAGTTCTTC
TRBJ1-4	TRBV5-3	NA	NA	CARESGTSNEKLFF	TGTGCCAGAGAGTCCGGGACAAGTAATGAAAAACTGTTTTTT
TRBJ1-1	TRBV30	NA	NA	CAWSEGREAFF	TGTGCCTGGAGTGAGGGGAGGGAAGCTTTCTTT
TRBJ2-7	TRBV7-4	TRBD1	NA	CASRGQEYEQYF	TGTGCCAGCAGGGGACAGGAGTACGAGCAGTACTTC
TRBJ2-3	TRBV4-2	TRBD2	NA	CASRTSGSTDTQYF	TGTGCCAGCAGAACTAGCGGGTCCACAGATACGCAGTATTTT
TRBJ2-1	TRBV9	TRBD2	NA	CASSVGSGSYNEQFF	TGTGCCAGCAGCGTAGGTAGCGGGTCCTACAATGAGCAGTTCTTC
TRBJ2-7	TRBV11-2	NA	NA	CASLSGTAYEQYF	TGTGCCAGCCTTAGCGGGACAGCCTACGAGCAGTACTTC
TRBJ2-3	TRBV30	TRBD2	NA	CASTSGSSTDTQYF	TGTGCCTCTACTAGCGGGAGTTCAACAGATACGCAGTATTTT
TRBJ2-7	TRBV6-1	NA	NA	CASSEGAPSLYYEQYF	TGTGCCAGCAGTGAAGGAGCCCCCTCCCTTTACTACGAGCAGTACTTC
TRBJ2-7	TRBV9	NA	NA	CASSVEGQGGLAGHYEQYF	TGTGCCAGCAGCGTAGAGGGACAGGGGGGACTAGCGGGCCACTACGAGCAGTACTTC
TRBJ2-7	TRBV11-2	TRBD1	NA	CASSLVRRTGDRREQYF	TGTGCCAGCAGCTTAGTACGGAGGACAGGGGATCGGCGGGAGCAGTACTTC
TRBJ2-3	TRBV11-2	NA	NA	CASSLDADTQYF	TGTGCCAGCAGCTTAGATGCGGATACGCAGTATTTT
TRBJ2-3	TRBV5-1	NA	NA	CASSLSSSKPSTDTQYF	TGCGCCAGCAGCTTGAGTTCGTCGAAGCCCAGCACAGATACGCAGTATTTT
TRBJ2-1	TRBV6-4	NA	NA	CASSDSTSPHEQFF	TGTGCCAGCAGTGACTCCACTAGCCCCCATGAGCAGTTCTTC
TRBJ2-2	TRBV20-1	NA	NA	CSARRGELFF	TGCAGTGCTAGACGGGGGGAGCTGTTTTTT
TRBJ1-5	TRBV2	NA	NA	CASNGGTGYQPQHF	TGTGCCAGCAACGGGGGGACCGGTTATCAGCCCCAGCATTTT
TRBJ2-3	TRBV27	TRBD2	NA	CASSRPEREGRDTQYF	TGTGCCAGCAGCCGACCGGAGCGGGAGGGCCGAGATACGCAGTATTTT
TRBJ2-7	TRBV4-3	TRBD2	NA	CASSLIAGEGPGEQYF	TGCGCCAGCAGCCTAATAGCGGGAGAGGGCCCTGGCGAGCAGTACTTC